This TCR beta chain was recovered during a study of T cell responses to AZD1222 COVID-19 vaccine. J was trimmed by 2 bases and V by 6 bases; bases with no gene match: 10. Germline CDR1 is SQVTM and CDR2 is ANQGSEA. This CDR3 spans 15 amino acids. The table came from immunoSEQ multiplex PCR; TCRdb's copy has only in-frame clones and leaves some out. This table has over 120,000 clones, approximately 94% appearing once. The sequence came from an adult in good health. Sequenced material: peripheral blood, taken on day 0 of AZD1222 vaccination. The chain links TRBV29-1 to TRBJ2-7; the match to TRBD1 covers 10 bases. The CDR3 is CSVTMGTGVPYEQYF. The CDR3, as DNA: TGCAGCGTCACCATGGGGACAGGGGTTCCCTACGAGCAGTACTTC.